A selection of T cell receptor beta chains follows, all from one sample in a study of blood T cell repertoires in COVID-19. Produced via immunoSEQ multiplex PCR; TCRdb's table is partial and in-frame only. The data contain roughly 150,000 clones, around 88% of them seen just once; the ten biggest clones take up 28%. The sequencing sample was made of peripheral blood. The receptors originated from a human donor in a cohort sampled during active COVID-19. Both conserved end residues are part of each CDR3. Each record gives: clone size, J gene, V gene, D gene, CDR3 protein, CDR3 DNA. A D gene is named only where the DNA matches it firmly. Clone size is given for some rows only: seen once, a few or many times, or a class if the clone is expanded.

clone_size: -; j_call: TRBJ1-2; v_call: TRBV19; d_call: -; cdr3_aa: CASSIYPVSHYGYTF; cdr3_nt: TGTGCCAGTAGTATATATCCGGTGTCGCACTATGGCTACACCTTC
clone_size: -; j_call: TRBJ2-7; v_call: TRBV4-3; d_call: -; cdr3_aa: CASSQEREGGGLSYEQYF; cdr3_nt: TGCGCCAGCAGCCAAGAAAGAGAAGGAGGGGGCCTCTCCTACGAGCAGTACTTC
clone_size: -; j_call: TRBJ2-1; v_call: TRBV7-2; d_call: -; cdr3_aa: CASSLAGSGPNGEQFF; cdr3_nt: TGTGCCAGCAGCTTAGCGGGGAGCGGGCCCAATGGTGAGCAGTTCTTC
clone_size: -; j_call: TRBJ2-3; v_call: TRBV3-1/TRBV3-2; d_call: TRBD2; cdr3_aa: CASSRRGGSTDTQYF; cdr3_nt: TGTGCCAGCAGCCGACGGGGGGGCAGCACAGATACGCAGTATTTT
clone_size: -; j_call: TRBJ2-7; v_call: TRBV6-5; d_call: -; cdr3_aa: CASSLGRGRSEQYF; cdr3_nt: TGTGCCAGCAGCCTAGGACGGGGAAGAAGCGAGCAGTACTTC
clone_size: once; j_call: TRBJ1-1; v_call: TRBV30; d_call: -; cdr3_aa: CAWASGFGTEAFF; cdr3_nt: TGTGCCTGGGCTTCGGGGTTTGGGACTGAAGCTTTCTTT
clone_size: -; j_call: TRBJ1-2; v_call: TRBV6-1; d_call: -; cdr3_aa: CASSDLSYGYTF; cdr3_nt: TGTGCCAGCAGTGACCTGTCTTATGGCTACACCTTC
clone_size: -; j_call: TRBJ1-1; v_call: TRBV27; d_call: -; cdr3_aa: CASSSGGVPPGVAFF; cdr3_nt: TGTGCCAGCAGTTCGGGGGGGGTGCCTCCCGGTGTAGCTTTCTTT
clone_size: -; j_call: TRBJ2-2; v_call: TRBV5-5; d_call: TRBD1; cdr3_aa: CASSLGTGANTGELFF; cdr3_nt: TGTGCCAGCAGCTTGGGGACAGGCGCGAACACCGGGGAGCTGTTTTTT
clone_size: -; j_call: TRBJ1-2; v_call: TRBV5-1; d_call: -; cdr3_aa: CASETGGIYGYTF; cdr3_nt: TGCGCCAGCGAAACTGGGGGGATCTATGGCTACACCTTC
clone_size: -; j_call: TRBJ2-5; v_call: TRBV4-2; d_call: -; cdr3_aa: CASSMVGPQETQYF; cdr3_nt: TGTGCCAGCAGCATGGTTGGGCCCCAAGAGACCCAGTACTTC
clone_size: -; j_call: TRBJ2-7; v_call: TRBV7-2; d_call: TRBD2; cdr3_aa: CASSFEAGDYEQYF; cdr3_nt: TGTGCCAGCAGCTTCGAAGCGGGGGACTACGAGCAGTACTTC
clone_size: -; j_call: TRBJ2-3; v_call: TRBV27; d_call: -; cdr3_aa: CASSALRDTQYF; cdr3_nt: TGTGCCAGCAGTGCCCTTCGGGATACGCAGTATTTT
clone_size: -; j_call: TRBJ2-1; v_call: TRBV5-1; d_call: TRBD2; cdr3_aa: CASSAAGTSGPNEQFF; cdr3_nt: TGCGCCAGCAGCGCTGCCGGGACTAGCGGTCCAAATGAGCAGTTCTTC
clone_size: -; j_call: TRBJ2-1; v_call: TRBV2; d_call: TRBD2; cdr3_aa: CASSRRGVYNEQFF; cdr3_nt: TGTGCCAGCAGTCGTCGGGGGGTGTACAATGAGCAGTTCTTC
clone_size: -; j_call: TRBJ1-1; v_call: TRBV19; d_call: -; cdr3_aa: CASSRGGLNTEAFF; cdr3_nt: TGTGCCAGTAGTCGCGGGGGATTAAACACTGAAGCTTTCTTT
clone_size: -; j_call: TRBJ2-1; v_call: TRBV7-8; d_call: -; cdr3_aa: CASSIHRLGEQFF; cdr3_nt: TGTGCCAGCAGCATCCACAGGTTAGGGGAGCAGTTCTTC
clone_size: -; j_call: TRBJ1-2; v_call: TRBV5-4; d_call: -; cdr3_aa: CASSLSVDYGYTF; cdr3_nt: TGTGCCAGCAGCTTGAGCGTTGACTATGGCTACACCTTC
clone_size: -; j_call: TRBJ1-2; v_call: TRBV7-3; d_call: TRBD1; cdr3_aa: CASTRQGAYYGYTF; cdr3_nt: TGTGCCAGCACCAGACAGGGGGCTTACTATGGCTACACCTTC
clone_size: -; j_call: TRBJ2-7; v_call: TRBV7-2; d_call: TRBD1; cdr3_aa: CASSNRDRGTEQYF; cdr3_nt: TGTGCCAGCAGCAACCGGGACAGGGGGACCGAGCAGTACTTC
clone_size: few; j_call: TRBJ2-5; v_call: TRBV19; d_call: TRBD2; cdr3_aa: CASSTLAGTKETQYF; cdr3_nt: TGTGCCAGTAGTACCCTAGCGGGGACTAAAGAGACCCAGTACTTC
clone_size: -; j_call: TRBJ2-5; v_call: TRBV29-1; d_call: TRBD2; cdr3_aa: CSVLGLAGGEETQYF; cdr3_nt: TGCAGCGTTTTAGGACTAGCGGGGGGTGAGGAGACCCAGTACTTC
clone_size: few; j_call: TRBJ2-1; v_call: TRBV6-5; d_call: TRBD2; cdr3_aa: CASRTSGGNNEQFF; cdr3_nt: TGTGCCAGCAGGACTAGCGGGGGTAACAATGAGCAGTTCTTC
clone_size: -; j_call: TRBJ2-5; v_call: TRBV6-5; d_call: TRBD2; cdr3_aa: CASTTSGAETQYF; cdr3_nt: TGTGCCAGCACTACTAGCGGGGCAGAGACCCAGTACTTC
clone_size: -; j_call: TRBJ1-1; v_call: TRBV29-1; d_call: TRBD1; cdr3_aa: CSVSRDRGEAFF; cdr3_nt: TGCAGCGTCTCCCGGGACAGGGGGGAAGCTTTCTTT
clone_size: -; j_call: TRBJ1-1; v_call: TRBV15; d_call: -; cdr3_aa: CATSRDQGSWDTEAFF; cdr3_nt: TGTGCCACCAGCAGAGATCAGGGATCCTGGGACACTGAAGCTTTCTTT
clone_size: -; j_call: TRBJ1-1; v_call: TRBV18; d_call: -; cdr3_aa: CASSPRQGGSTEAFF; cdr3_nt: TGTGCCAGCTCACCAAGGCAGGGAGGCAGCACTGAAGCTTTCTTT
clone_size: few; j_call: TRBJ2-1; v_call: TRBV5-1; d_call: -; cdr3_aa: CASSLEGGEQFF; cdr3_nt: TGCGCCAGCTCCCTTGAGGGCGGTGAGCAGTTCTTC
clone_size: -; j_call: TRBJ2-2; v_call: TRBV7-3; d_call: TRBD2; cdr3_aa: CASSLGLAGDTGELFF; cdr3_nt: TGTGCCAGCAGCCTGGGACTAGCGGGGGACACCGGGGAGCTGTTTTTT
clone_size: -; j_call: TRBJ1-1; v_call: TRBV7-2; d_call: TRBD1; cdr3_aa: CASSTSDRVATEAFF; cdr3_nt: TGTGCCAGCAGCACATCGGACAGGGTTGCCACTGAAGCTTTCTTT
clone_size: -; j_call: TRBJ1-5; v_call: TRBV15; d_call: -; cdr3_aa: CATSRAAGLDQPQHF; cdr3_nt: TGTGCCACCAGCAGAGCGGCGGGGCTCGATCAGCCCCAGCATTTT
clone_size: -; j_call: TRBJ2-3; v_call: TRBV7-9; d_call: TRBD2; cdr3_aa: CASSFPLRGGTDTQYF; cdr3_nt: TGTGCCAGCAGCTTCCCCTTGCGGGGGGGAACAGATACGCAGTATTTT
clone_size: -; j_call: TRBJ2-5; v_call: TRBV5-1; d_call: -; cdr3_aa: CASSLGTGDGETQYF; cdr3_nt: TGCGCCAGCAGCTTGGGTACGGGGGACGGGGAGACCCAGTACTTC
clone_size: few; j_call: TRBJ2-1; v_call: TRBV21-1; d_call: -; cdr3_aa: CASSRTRTSGGARKRNEQFF; cdr3_nt: TGTGCCAGCAGCCGAACTCGGACTAGCGGGGGGGCCAGGAAAAGGAATGAGCAGTTCTTC
clone_size: -; j_call: TRBJ2-3; v_call: TRBV30; d_call: -; cdr3_aa: CAWLRSMNTQYF; cdr3_nt: TGTGCCTGGTTGAGGAGCATGAATACGCAGTATTTT